This T cell receptor beta chain was documented in a study of yellow fever vaccine responses in identical twins listed by TCRdb under 2018. General notes on the study: The study precisely tracked vaccine-responding T cell clones in identical twins. General conclusions and limits of the study: The T cell response to vaccination in identical twins was reported by the authors to appear partly convergent and partly personalized.

A remark on this clonotype: What this receptor recognizes is not known. Per-base quality was not reported, and no clone a single base away is much larger than it.

The germline V end is reduced by 0 bases and the J end by 3 bases; junction bases left unmatched: 9. From cysteine to phenylalanine, the CDR3 is 17 amino acids long. Only CDR3 DNA is held: 51 bases, read in frame from base 1. CDR1 and CDR2 were assigned from the germline V gene as LGHNA and YNFKEQ. Receptor libraries were prepared by RT-PCR. Sequencing used an Illumina HiSeq 2500. Using fastp at Q25 and MiXCR, TCRdb reprocessed the public reads and kept productive beta chains. Rows matching on CDR3 protein sequence are summarized as one entry with the most common DNA and genes. This sample lists some 35,000 distinct CDR3 sequences; 60% were detected once. Jointly, the top ten make up over 3.5% of the sample.

This specimen consisted of T cells from blood (PBMCs), unsorted or a sorted subset (not recorded which), obtained before or after yellow fever vaccination (not recorded which). This TCR was recovered from a woman aged 18-29 years who received the yellow fever vaccine. Donor details come from another sample of the same person, matched by shared clones. Recombination joined TRBV4-2 with TRBJ2-7; 9 central nucleotides agree with TRBD2. The CDR3 protein: CASSQEGPGLAIYEQYF. Read as DNA, the sequence is TGTGCCAGCAGCCAAGAGGGCCCGGGACTAGCCATCTACGAGCAGTACTTC.